One sample yielded the 23 T cell receptor beta chains listed below, sequenced in a study of blood T cell repertoires in COVID-19. This table comes from immunoSEQ multiplex PCR, and its TCRdb copy is limited to in-frame clones, with some not included. The sample yields about 180,000 clones, 88% seen once. The sequenced sample consisted of PBMCs or T cells enriched from blood (not recorded which). These receptors all stem from a woman between 18 and 29 years old who had recovered from COVID-19.

This clone was seen a handful of times. The V gene is TRBV7-3, the J gene TRBJ1-6; 7 bases fit TRBD1. Per the germline V gene, CDR1 is SGHTA and CDR2 is FQGTGA. Unmatched junction bases numbered 8, after V lost 2 bases and J lost 7 bases. This CDR3 spans 16 amino acids. Here the CDR3 DNA reads TGTGCCAGCAGCTTACGGGCGACAGGGACGAATTCACCCCTCCACTTT. This codes for CASSLRATGTNSPLHF.

The chain is built from TRBV4-1 and TRBJ2-7; 8 bases line up with TRBD1. This CDR3 is 15 amino acids long. V lost 4 bases, J lost 0 bases, and 5 bases stayed unmatched. Germline V lookup: CDR1 MGHRA, CDR2 YSYEKL. CDR3 in DNA: TGCGCCAGCAGCCCCGGGACAGGACTCTCCTACGAGCAGTACTTC. Translating it yields CASSPGTGLSYEQYF.

The gene calls are TRBV4-2 and TRBJ2-1, with 15 bases matching TRBD2. With V trimmed by 8 bases and J by 10 bases, 6 bases remained unmatched. This CDR3 is built from 14 residues. Per the germline V gene, CDR1 is LGHNA and CDR2 is YNFKEQ. The chain's CDR3 is CASGGLAGGEEQFF. In nucleotides, the CDR3 is TGTGCCAGCGGGGGACTAGCGGGGGGTGAGGAGCAGTTCTTC.

The chain uses TRBV10-1 and TRBJ1-1, with 8 bases lining up with TRBD1. This CDR3 region has 14 residues. Germline-derived CDR1 and CDR2 are WNHNN and SYGVQD (reference sequence). J lost 3 bases, V lost 10 bases, and 10 bases had no gene match. The CDR3 sequence: CAKSTGAMDTEAFF. In DNA form, the CDR3 reads TGCGCCAAGTCGACAGGGGCGATGGACACTGAAGCTTTCTTT.

This CDR3 reads CASALGGKPQHF. CDR3 DNA: TGTGCCAGCGCCTTGGGAGGGAAGCCCCAGCATTTT. The V and J genes are TRBV28 and TRBJ1-5, with D hard to call. This CDR3 is 12 amino acids long. The germline gives CDR1 MDHEN, CDR2 SYDVKM. The V gene lost 8 bases and the J gene lost 8 bases, with 13 bases spanning the gap.

The rearrangement uses TRBV11-2 and TRBJ2-3, with a tentative D call TRBD1 (5 bases). This CDR3 spans 15 amino acids. CDR1 and CDR2 (germline): SGHAT, FQNNGV. With 2 bases removed from V and 4 bases from J, the gap between germline ends came to 13 bases. CDR3 protein: CASSLYSGLPDTQYF. In DNA, the CDR3 is TGTGCCAGCAGCTTATATTCAGGGCTGCCAGATACGCAGTATTTT.

The rearrangement links TRBV11-3 to TRBJ2-1; D perhaps matches TRBD2 (5 bases). V was shortened by 0 bases and J by 12 bases, with 9 bases between the two germline ends. CDR1 SGHNT and CDR2 YENEEA come from the germline V gene. CDR3 length equals 12 residues. The CDR3 loop is CASSLDPGRQFF. Here the CDR3 DNA reads TGTGCCAGCAGCTTAGACCCGGGAAGGCAGTTCTTC.

The sample holds one count of this clone. J is TRBJ2-3 and V is TRBV13, with D perhaps matching TRBD2 (6 bases). The CDR3 is made up of 13 amino acids. The germline CDR1 and CDR2 sequences are PRHDT and FYEKMQ (reference sequence). Deletions cut 3 bases from V and 4 bases from J, with 8 bases between. This CDR3 is CASSFGGADTQYF. The DNA for the CDR3 is TGTGCCAGCAGCTTCGGAGGGGCAGATACGCAGTATTTT.

This rearrangement joins TRBV7-9 to TRBJ2-2; TRBD2 matches 8 bases. Trimming at V came to 3 bases and at J to 6 bases, leaving 9 bases not matched to a gene. The CDR3 has 16 amino acids. Germline V lookup: CDR1 SEHNR, CDR2 FQNEAQ (reference sequence). CDR3: CASSLAGGDIPGELFF. CDR3 nucleotide sequence: TGTGCCAGCAGCTTGGCGGGGGGCGACATTCCCGGGGAGCTGTTTTTT.

The chain uses TRBV10-3 and TRBJ1-1; TRBD1 might be the D (5 bases). From germline, CDR1 is ENHRY and CDR2 SYGVKD. Between the trimmed V and J ends, which lost 5 bases and 5 bases, there was a span of 24 bases. CDR3 length: 17 amino acids. As DNA, the CDR3 is TGTGCCATCAGTCTCTCGGTATCGGGGAGCGGGGGGACTGAAGCTTTCTTT. Protein sequence: CAISLSVSGSGGTEAFF.

V usage is TRBV7-2 and J usage is TRBJ2-7; 11 nucleotides agree with TRBD1. Germline V lookup: CDR1 SGHTA, CDR2 FQGNSA. Losses at the gene ends were 5 bases for V and 2 bases for J; bases not matched to a gene: 5. The CDR3 is 15 amino acids. The CDR3 DNA reads TGTGCCAGCAGCCCGGGGACAGGGGGTCCCTACGAGCAGTACTTC. Translated: CASSPGTGGPYEQYF.

The chain employs TRBV4-3 and TRBJ1-2, with 8 bases aligning to TRBD1. The germline gives CDR1 LGHNA, CDR2 YSLEER. With V trimmed by 1 base and J by 2 bases, 3 bases remained unmatched. The CDR3 is made up of 15 amino acids. The CDR3: CASSQGTGPNYGYTF. In nucleotides, the CDR3 is TGCGCCAGCAGCCAAGGGACAGGGCCGAACTATGGCTACACCTTC.

The chain combines TRBV6-5 with TRBJ1-6; D perhaps matches TRBD1 (5 bases). The V gene's germline CDR1 is MNHEY and CDR2 SVGAGI. Trimming took 6 bases from V and 6 from J, leaving 15 bases between them. The CDR3 length is 15 residues. CDR3 sequence reads: CASSEGGGGNSPLHF. CDR3 in DNA: TGTGCCAGCAGCGAGGGTGGGGGGGGTAATTCACCCCTCCACTTT.

The J gene is TRBJ2-7, the V gene TRBV28, with 10 bases matching TRBD1. Germline V lookup: CDR1 MDHEN, CDR2 SYDVKM. CDR3 length equals 16 residues. V shed 6 bases, J shed 2 bases, and the junction held 10 bases outside the gene matches. CDR3 residues: CASSNLGQGVAYEQYF. In nucleotides, the CDR3 is TGTGCCAGCAGCAATCTCGGACAGGGGGTCGCCTACGAGCAGTACTTC.

The chain links TRBV3-1 (or the pseudogene TRBV3-2) to TRBJ2-2; TRBD1 matches 8 bases. The CDR3 sequence is 14 residues long. Germline CDR1 reads LGHDT; CDR2 reads YNNKEL (reference sequence). With V trimmed by 0 bases and J by 6 bases, 0 bases remained unmatched. CDR3: CASSQEDRAGELFF. In DNA, the CDR3 is TGTGCCAGCAGCCAAGAGGACAGGGCCGGGGAGCTGTTTTTT.

The rearrangement links TRBV30 to TRBJ2-3; 7 bases map to TRBD2. CDR1 and CDR2 from the germline V gene are GTSNPN and SVGIG (reference sequence). The CDR3 has 15 residues. Losses at the gene ends were 2 bases for V and 3 bases for J; bases not matched to a gene: 8. CDR3 protein: CAWSKGGSTTDTQYF. The DNA of the CDR3 is TGTGCCTGGAGTAAAGGCGGGAGTACTACAGATACGCAGTATTTT. Drawing the rest from reference TRBV30 and TRBJ2-3, the complete variable domain is SQTIHQWPATLVQPVGSPLSLECTVEGTSNPNLYWYRQAAGRGLQLLFYSVGIGQISSEVPQNLSASRPQDRQFILSSKKLLLSDSGFYLCAWSKGGSTTDTQYFGPGTRLTVL.

The chain joins TRBV5-4 to TRBJ2-6, with TRBD1 as a possible D gene (5 bases). The CDR3 sequence is 16 residues long. Germline V lookup: CDR1 SGHNT, CDR2 YYREEE (reference sequence). The ends were cut back, 0 bases at V and 2 bases at J, with 9 bases in the middle. CDR3 nucleotide sequence: TGTGCCAGCAGCTTGGTGGGGCCCCCTGGGGCCAACGTCCTGACTTTC. Protein: CASSLVGPPGANVLTF.

The chain employs TRBV13 and TRBJ1-1; D gene uncertain. Germline assignment: CDR1 PRHDT and CDR2 FYEKMQ (reference sequence). The CDR3 sequence is 14 residues long. Between the trimmed V and J ends, which lost 1 base and 1 base, there was a span of 7 bases. The CDR3 sequence is CASSLVGGNTEAFF. The DNA for the CDR3 is TGTGCCAGCAGCTTAGTCGGCGGGAACACTGAAGCTTTCTTT.

The V call is TRBV7-2, the J call TRBJ2-7; 8 bases line up with TRBD1. CDR1 and CDR2 from the germline V gene are SGHTA and FQGNSA. V trimming: 5 bases; J trimming: 4 bases; junction bases outside the gene matches: 13. The CDR3 contains 16 residues. CDR3 protein: CASSPKPGQVAYEQYF. As DNA, the CDR3 is TGTGCCAGCAGCCCTAAGCCGGGACAGGTCGCTTACGAGCAGTACTTC.

The genes are TRBV4-3 and TRBJ1-5, with 8 positions matching TRBD1. The length of the CDR3 is 14 residues. The junction had 2 bases not matched to a gene; V was cut back by 4 bases and J by 3 bases. Germline V gene data show CDR1 as LGHNA and CDR2 as YSLEER. DNA for the CDR3: TGCGCCAGCAGCCGGACAGGGTACAATCAGCCCCAGCATTTT. Protein: CASSRTGYNQPQHF.

The V call is TRBV9, the J call TRBJ2-2, with TRBD2 matching 7 bases. The V segment lost 0 bases and the J segment 12 bases; nucleotides outside the gene matches: 11. The CDR3 has 15 residues. The germline V gene has CDR1 SGDLS and CDR2 YYNGEE. The CDR3 DNA is TGTGCCAGCAGCGTAGAAGAGCGGGAAATAGGTAAGCTGTTTTTT. Amino acid sequence: CASSVEEREIGKLFF.

This clone showed up just once. V and J are TRBV19 and TRBJ1-5, with TRBD1 matching 8 bases. This CDR3 region has 17 residues. Trimming removed 2 bases from V and 5 bases from J; junction bases left unmatched: 11. Looked up from germline, CDR1 is LNHDA and CDR2 is SQIVND (reference sequence). The CDR3 sequence is CASSINPGGSNYQPQHF. The CDR3 DNA is TGTGCCAGTAGTATAAATCCAGGGGGCAGTAATTATCAGCCCCAGCATTTT.

J is TRBJ1-2 and V is TRBV7-9, with 7 bases matching TRBD1. CDR1 and CDR2 (germline): SEHNR, FQNEAQ (reference sequence). The CDR3 spans 14 residues. After removal of 7 bases from V and 3 bases from J, the junction contained 8 bases not matched to a gene. DNA for the CDR3: TGTGCCAGCACCATAGGGGGCGCGCACTATGGCTACACCTTC. This codes for CASTIGGAHYGYTF.